This passage covers 22 T cell receptor beta chains from one sample sequenced in a study of PD-1 blockade in classical Hodgkin lymphoma. TCRdb's table, derived via immunoSEQ multiplex PCR, lists solely in-frame clones and lacks some. Of 40,000 to 65,000 clones listed, around 85% are singletons. Each patient relapsed following autologous stem cell transplantation, and prior brentuximab vedotin exposure differed. The sample in question was peripheral blood mononuclear cells (PBMCs), obtained at baseline. These receptors all stem from a human donor with classical Hodgkin lymphoma.

This clone has more than one count but fewer than ten. The rearrangement uses TRBV5-4 and TRBJ2-5; D might be TRBD2 (5 bases). The CDR3 has 13 amino acids. Germline loops: CDR1 SGHNT, CDR2 YYREEE (reference sequence). Trimming took off 3 bases at V and 5 bases at J, with 11 bases between the two ends. The CDR3 DNA follows: TGTGCCAGCAGCTCGTCCCAGCGGGAGACCCAGTACTTC. Translated: CASSSSQRETQYF.

The V gene is TRBV6-5, the J gene TRBJ2-2; 7 positions match TRBD1. The CDR3 runs to 14 residues. V trimming: 0 bases; J trimming: 9 bases; junction bases outside the gene matches: 4. In germline, CDR1 is MNHEY, CDR2 SVGAGI. The CDR3 DNA is TGTGCCAGCAGTTACTCCCCGGACAGGAGGGAGCTGTTTTTT. Translation gives CASSYSPDRRELFF.

This chain links TRBV7-8 with TRBJ1-5; possible D gene TRBD1, 6 bases. Germline CDR1 reads SGHVS; CDR2 reads FQNEAQ. The CDR3 sequence is 14 residues long. V was cut by 6 bases and J by 11 bases, with 20 bases left in between. CDR3 in DNA: TGTGCCAGCAGTCTGACAGTGAGAGCAGGGGCCCAGCATTTT. It encodes CASSLTVRAGAQHF.

The rearrangement uses TRBV6-9 and TRBJ2-7; no clear D gene. V was pared by 5 bases and J by 7 bases, with 6 bases between. This CDR3 spans 10 amino acids. Germline CDR1 is MNHGY and CDR2 is SVAAGI. Here the CDR3 DNA reads TGTGCCAGCAGTCCCGTGGAGCAGTACGTC. It translates to CASSPVEQYV.

The rearrangement links TRBV5-1 to TRBJ2-3; 15 nucleotides match TRBD2. The CDR3 extends over 17 amino acids. The junction had 4 bases not matched to a gene; V was cut back by 0 bases and J by 5 bases. Looked up from germline, CDR1 is SGHRS and CDR2 is YFSETQ. The CDR3 bases are TGCGCCAGCAGCTTGGGGACTAGCGGGAGGGCCGTAGATACGCAGTATTTT. Residues: CASSLGTSGRAVDTQYF.

This chain uses TRBV30 with TRBJ1-1; D is possibly TRBD1 (5 bases). The germline gives CDR1 GTSNPN, CDR2 SVGIG (reference sequence). This CDR3 is built from 14 residues. Trimming cost V 3 bases and J 5 bases, with 16 bases left between them. The CDR3 DNA is TGTGCCTGGAGCCCTCGGGGGGAATGGACTGAAGCTTTCTTT. Translated: CAWSPRGEWTEAFF.

This clone was found a few times. This chain connects TRBV7-9 to TRBJ1-1, with D possibly matching TRBD1 (6 bases). The CDR3 is made up of 14 amino acids. The V end was cut by 1 base, the J end by 6 bases, with 12 bases between. CDR1 is SEHNR, CDR2 FQNEAQ, per germline (reference sequence). CDR3 sequence: CASSLGQGSSEAFF. CDR3 in DNA: TGTGCCAGCAGCTTAGGCCAGGGGAGTTCTGAAGCTTTCTTT.

The gene calls are TRBV4-1 and TRBJ1-5; D is unclear. The V gene's germline CDR1 is MGHRA and CDR2 YSYEKL. The V end lost 1 base, the J end lost 3 bases, and 10 bases lay between the germline ends. The CDR3 totals 15 residues. The CDR3, as DNA: TGCGCCAGCAGCCAAGCTGAACACAACAATCAGCCCCAGCATTTT. This encodes CASSQAEHNNQPQHF.

This chain uses TRBV7-2 with TRBJ2-1; perhaps TRBD2 as D (6 bases). The CDR3 length is 13 residues. CDR1 SGHTA and CDR2 FQGNSA come from the germline V gene. V shed 7 bases and J shed 5 bases, with 12 bases lying between them. This chain's CDR3 is CASMTDYNNEQFF. The CDR3, as DNA: TGTGCCAGCATGACGGACTACAACAATGAGCAGTTCTTC.

The CDR3 DNA reads TGTGCCAGCAGTTTTTCCGGGTTGGGGACCCAGTACTTC. Translation: CASSFSGLGTQYF. The chain recombines TRBV27 with TRBJ2-5, with unresolved D. Germline values: CDR1 MNHEY, CDR2 SMNVEV (reference sequence). This CDR3 has 13 amino acids. V was trimmed by 3 bases and J by 7 bases, leaving 12 bases between them.

V and J are TRBV30 and TRBJ2-7, with D uncertain. The CDR3 extends over 11 amino acids. CDR1 GTSNPN and CDR2 SVGIG come from the germline V gene (reference sequence). V lost 3 bases to trimming and J lost 2 bases, with 5 bases between them. In nucleotides, the CDR3 is TGTGCCTGGAGCGGTCCCTACGAGCAGTACGTC. Its protein product is CAWSGPYEQYV.

This clone was seen just once. The gene calls are TRBV25-1 and TRBJ2-7; possible D gene TRBD2, 5 bases. The CDR3 covers 16 residues. V shed 3 bases and J shed 2 bases, with 17 bases lying between them. Germline assignment: CDR1 MGHDK and CDR2 SYGVNS. The CDR3 DNA sequence: TGTGCCAGCAGTGAGGATATAACGGGGTCAACCTACGAGCAGTACTTC. This translates into CASSEDITGSTYEQYF.

This clone was seen only a few times. DNA for the CDR3: TGTGCCAGCAGCTTAGCGCGGGGGGGGCGGGAGACCCAGTACTTC. As protein: CASSLARGGRETQYF. The chain couples TRBV7-6 to TRBJ2-5, with 9 positions matching TRBD2. The CDR3 loop spans 15 amino acids. Unmatched junction bases numbered 4, after V lost 0 bases and J lost 5 bases. From germline, CDR1 is SGHVS and CDR2 FNYEAQ.

In this sample, this clone turned up a few times. V gene TRBV30 combines with J gene TRBJ1-1; no clear D gene. V lost 0 bases and J lost 2, with 7 bases in between. CDR1 GTSNPN and CDR2 SVGIG come from the germline V gene (reference sequence). The CDR3 totals 13 residues. DNA for the CDR3: TGTGCCTGGAGTGTACAGCTTAACACTGAAGCTTTCTTT. Its translation is CAWSVQLNTEAFF.

This clone was seen more than once but under ten times. The gene calls are TRBV30 and TRBJ2-5, with 11 positions matching TRBD2. V lost 2 bases to trimming and J lost 4 bases; unmatched junction nucleotides: 9. CDR3 size: 16 residues. Germline V lookup: CDR1 GTSNPN, CDR2 SVGIG (reference sequence). The CDR3 region has the DNA TGTGCCTGGAGTTTCGCCCTAGCGGGAGGAAGAGAGACCCAGTACTTC. Translating gives CAWSFALAGGRETQYF.

The chain couples TRBV29-1 to TRBJ1-1, with D unresolved. Trimming shortened V by 3 bases and J by 1 base, and 9 bases separated the two germline ends. Germline assignment: CDR1 SQVTM and CDR2 ANQGSEA. This CDR3 spans 13 amino acids. The CDR3 spells CSVEGRQNTEAFF. CDR3 DNA: TGCAGCGTTGAGGGCCGGCAGAACACTGAAGCTTTCTTT.

This chain connects TRBV9 to TRBJ2-3; D remains ambiguous. V lost 0 bases, J lost 6 bases, and 8 bases lay in between. CDR1 and CDR2 from the germline V gene are SGDLS and YYNGEE. The length of the CDR3 is 13 residues. The CDR3 sequence: CASSVDREDTQYF. The CDR3 nucleotides are TGTGCCAGCAGCGTAGACCGCGAGGATACGCAGTATTTT.

V and J are TRBV19 and TRBJ2-1, with 13 bases lining up with TRBD2. Trimming cost V 1 base and J 4 bases; bases outside gene matches: 7. Per the germline V gene, CDR1 is LNHDA and CDR2 is SQIVND (reference sequence). This CDR3 spans 18 amino acids. Here the CDR3 reads CASSIVPSTSGGYNEQFF. DNA for the CDR3: TGTGCCAGTAGTATAGTCCCGTCGACTAGCGGGGGGTACAATGAGCAGTTCTTC.

V usage is TRBV5-1 and J usage is TRBJ1-2, with D possibly TRBD1 on 6 matching bases. Germline V gives CDR1 SGHRS, CDR2 YFSETQ. The germline V and J ends were trimmed by 5 bases and 4 bases, with 15 bases remaining between them. The CDR3 is 14 residues long. CDR3 DNA sequence: TGCGCCAGCAGTCATCTACAGGGAACCTATGGCTACACCTTC. Its protein is CASSHLQGTYGYTF.

The J gene is TRBJ1-3, the V gene TRBV9; no firm D call. This CDR3 has 13 residues. Trimming removed 0 bases at V and 4 bases at J, with 5 bases between. CDR1 and CDR2 (germline): SGDLS, YYNGEE. CDR3: CASSVGQGNTIYF. In DNA form, the CDR3 reads TGTGCCAGCAGCGTAGGGCAGGGAAACACCATATATTTT.

The rearrangement uses TRBV11-3 and TRBJ2-3; 8 nucleotides match TRBD2. The germline CDR1 and CDR2 sequences are SGHNT and YENEEA. This CDR3 has 18 residues. V was clipped by 2 bases and J by 6 bases; unmatched bases: 16. CDR3 coding DNA: TGTGCCAGCAGCTTACGAATTACGGGAGGGCTGCGATCGGATACGCAGTATTTT. Encoded protein: CASSLRITGGLRSDTQYF.

This chain uses TRBV19 with TRBJ1-2; possible D gene TRBD1, 5 bases. Trimming removed 5 bases from V and 5 bases from J, with 15 bases in between. The CDR3 spans 14 residues. Germline CDR1 and CDR2: LNHDA and SQIVND (reference sequence). CDR3 in DNA: TGTGCCAGTAGTCTCGGGGGGGGAGCTTATGGCTACACCTTC. This encodes CASSLGGGAYGYTF.